The source of this T cell receptor beta chain is a study of OX40 agonist ivuxolimab in advanced cancers. Trimming at V came to 3 bases and at J to 2 bases, leaving 8 bases not matched to a gene. CDR1 is LNHNV, CDR2 YYDKDF, per germline (reference sequence). This CDR3 has 16 amino acids. Sequencing was performed with immunoSEQ multiplex PCR; in TCRdb, only in-frame clones are kept and a portion is missing. This table has more than 45,000 clones, 70% to 90% appearing once. The sample consisted of CD4+ or CD8+ T cells sorted from blood, taken in a trial of the OX40 agonist ivuxolimab. This TCR was recovered from an adult with an advanced solid tumor such as melanoma, head and neck, liver or kidney cancer. The genes are TRBV15 and TRBJ2-3; TRBD2 aligns across 7 bases. The CDR3 coding sequence is TGTGCCACCAGCAGGAACCTAGCGGACCACACAGATACGCAGTATTTT. This codes for CATSRNLADHTDTQYF.